The present entry profiles one TCR beta chain with its context. Its target is not known. TCRalpha and TCRbeta libraries used 5'RACE with constant-segment primers and UMIs. TCRdb fed the 5' RACE reads into MiXCR, producing one record per CDR3 protein. In the table there are about 320,000 distinct CDR3 sequences, roughly an eighth of which are singletons. Trimming took 6 bases from V and 4 from J; bases not matched to a gene: 5. This CDR3 has 15 residues. Germline lookup yields CDR1 KGHDR and CDR2 SFDVKD. The sample originates from a study of T-cell memory formation after mild COVID-19. Study outcomes and limitations: Memory from before infection featured some responding clones, which suggests cross-reactive memory joined.

The chain recombines TRBV24-1 with TRBJ2-2; 9 nucleotides match TRBD2. The specimen sequenced was PBMCs or a T cell subset sorted from them (not recorded which). This TCR derives from a man between 18 and 35 years old who had mild COVID-19 (a few samples of this study predate the infection). Cell type and time point are not known. The DNA for the CDR3 is TGTGCCACCAGTTTTAGCGGGGGCCTCACCGGGGAGCTGTTTTTT. This codes for CATSFSGGLTGELFF.